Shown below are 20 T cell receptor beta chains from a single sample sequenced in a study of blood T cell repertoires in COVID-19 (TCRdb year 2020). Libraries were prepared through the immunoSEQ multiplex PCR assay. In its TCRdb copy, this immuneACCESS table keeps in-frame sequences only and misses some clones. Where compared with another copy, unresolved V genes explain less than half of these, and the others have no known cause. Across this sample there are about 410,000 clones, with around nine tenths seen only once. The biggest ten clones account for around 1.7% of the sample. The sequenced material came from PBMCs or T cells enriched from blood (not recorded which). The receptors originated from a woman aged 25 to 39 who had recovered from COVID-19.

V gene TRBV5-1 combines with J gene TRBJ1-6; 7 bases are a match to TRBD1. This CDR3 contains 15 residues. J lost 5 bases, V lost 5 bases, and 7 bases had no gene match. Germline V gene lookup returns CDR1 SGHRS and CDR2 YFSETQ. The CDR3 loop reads CASSTGDRDNSPLHF. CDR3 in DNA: TGCGCCAGCAGTACTGGAGACAGGGATAATTCACCCCTCCACTTT.

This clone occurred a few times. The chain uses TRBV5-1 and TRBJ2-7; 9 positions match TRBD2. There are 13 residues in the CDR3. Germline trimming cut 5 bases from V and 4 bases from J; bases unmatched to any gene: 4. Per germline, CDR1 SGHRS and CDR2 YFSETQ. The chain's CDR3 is CASRAGGDYEQYF. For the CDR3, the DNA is TGCGCCAGCAGGGCGGGAGGGGATTACGAGCAGTACTTC.

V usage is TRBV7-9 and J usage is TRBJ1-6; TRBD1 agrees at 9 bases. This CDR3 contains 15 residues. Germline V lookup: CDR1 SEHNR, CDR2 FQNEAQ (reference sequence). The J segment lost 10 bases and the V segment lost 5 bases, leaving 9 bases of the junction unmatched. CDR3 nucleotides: TGTGCCAGCAGCAACCCGGAGGACAGGGGATCACCCCTCCACTTT. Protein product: CASSNPEDRGSPLHF.

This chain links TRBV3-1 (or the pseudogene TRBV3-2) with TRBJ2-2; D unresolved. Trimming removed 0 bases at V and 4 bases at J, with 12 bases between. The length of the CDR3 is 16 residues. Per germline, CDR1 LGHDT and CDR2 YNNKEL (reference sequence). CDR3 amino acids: CASSQDGGSPTGELFF. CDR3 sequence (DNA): TGTGCCAGCAGCCAAGATGGTGGCAGTCCCACCGGGGAGCTGTTTTTT.

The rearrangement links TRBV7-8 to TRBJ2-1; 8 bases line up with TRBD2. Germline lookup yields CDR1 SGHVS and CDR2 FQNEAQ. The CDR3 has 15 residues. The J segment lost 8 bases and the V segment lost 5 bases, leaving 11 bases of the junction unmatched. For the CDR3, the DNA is TGTGCCAGCAGCCCGCTAGCGGGCCTCTCGGATGAGCAGTTCTTC. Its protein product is CASSPLAGLSDEQFF.

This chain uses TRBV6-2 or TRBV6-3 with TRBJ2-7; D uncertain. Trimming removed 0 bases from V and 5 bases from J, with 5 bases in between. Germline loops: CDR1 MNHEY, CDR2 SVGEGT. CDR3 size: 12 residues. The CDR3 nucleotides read TGTGCCAGCAGTTACTCGAGAGACGAGCAGTACTTC. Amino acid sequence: CASSYSRDEQYF.

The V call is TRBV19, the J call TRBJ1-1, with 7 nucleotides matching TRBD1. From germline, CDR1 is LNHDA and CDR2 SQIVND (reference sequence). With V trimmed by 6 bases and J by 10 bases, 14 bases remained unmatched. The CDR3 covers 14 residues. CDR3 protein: CASRPWDVRDRAFF. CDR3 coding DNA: TGTGCCAGTAGGCCTTGGGACGTGCGGGACAGAGCTTTCTTT.

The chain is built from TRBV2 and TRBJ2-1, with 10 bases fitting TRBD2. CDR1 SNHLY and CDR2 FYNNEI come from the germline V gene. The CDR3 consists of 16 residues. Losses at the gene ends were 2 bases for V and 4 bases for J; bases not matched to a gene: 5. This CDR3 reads CASSELGLAQYNEQFF. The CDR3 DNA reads TGTGCCAGCAGTGAATTGGGACTAGCGCAATACAATGAGCAGTTCTTC.

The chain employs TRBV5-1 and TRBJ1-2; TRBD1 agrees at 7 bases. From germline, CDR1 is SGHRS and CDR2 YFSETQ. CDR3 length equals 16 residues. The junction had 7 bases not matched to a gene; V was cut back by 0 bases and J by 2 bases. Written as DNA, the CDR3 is TGCGCCAGCAGCTTGGATGACAGGGCGACCAACTATGGCTACACCTTC. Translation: CASSLDDRATNYGYTF.

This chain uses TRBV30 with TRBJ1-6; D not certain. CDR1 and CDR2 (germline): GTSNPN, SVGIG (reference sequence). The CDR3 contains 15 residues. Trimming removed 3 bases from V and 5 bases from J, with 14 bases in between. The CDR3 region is CAWRGWELNNSPLHF. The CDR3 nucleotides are TGTGCCTGGAGAGGATGGGAGCTTAATAATTCACCCCTCCACTTT.

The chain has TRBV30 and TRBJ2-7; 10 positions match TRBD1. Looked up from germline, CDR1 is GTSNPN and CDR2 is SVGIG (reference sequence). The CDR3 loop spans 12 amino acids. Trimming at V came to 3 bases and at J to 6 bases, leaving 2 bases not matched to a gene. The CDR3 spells CAWRDRGFEQYF. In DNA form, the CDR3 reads TGTGCCTGGAGGGACAGGGGGTTCGAGCAGTACTTC.

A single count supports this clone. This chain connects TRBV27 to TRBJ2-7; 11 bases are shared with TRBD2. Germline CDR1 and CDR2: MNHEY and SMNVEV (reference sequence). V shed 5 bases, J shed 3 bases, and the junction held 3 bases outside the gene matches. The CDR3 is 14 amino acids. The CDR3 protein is CASSALAGGYEQYF. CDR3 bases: TGTGCCAGCAGTGCCCTAGCGGGGGGCTACGAGCAGTACTTC.

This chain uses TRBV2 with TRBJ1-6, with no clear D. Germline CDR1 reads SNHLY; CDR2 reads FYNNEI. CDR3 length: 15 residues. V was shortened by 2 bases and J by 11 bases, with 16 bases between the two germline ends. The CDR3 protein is CASSELGGWQAPLHF. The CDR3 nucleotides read TGTGCCAGCAGTGAACTAGGCGGCTGGCAAGCACCCCTCCACTTT.

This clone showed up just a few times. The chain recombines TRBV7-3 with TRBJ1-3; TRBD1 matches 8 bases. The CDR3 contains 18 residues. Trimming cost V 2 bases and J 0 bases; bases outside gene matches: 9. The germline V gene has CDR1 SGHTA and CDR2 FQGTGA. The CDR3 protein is CASSLGPQGVNSGNTIYF. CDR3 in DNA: TGTGCCAGCAGCTTAGGGCCACAGGGGGTCAACTCTGGAAACACCATATATTTT.

Here the CDR3 DNA reads TGTGCCATCGACGAGGGCACGACAGAGACCCAGTACTTC. As protein: CAIDEGTTETQYF. The chain carries TRBV6-6 and TRBJ2-5, with D perhaps matching TRBD2 (5 bases). The V gene's germline CDR1 is MNHNY and CDR2 SVGAGI (reference sequence). This CDR3 spans 13 amino acids. Trimming pared 10 bases from V and 4 bases from J, leaving 16 bases between.

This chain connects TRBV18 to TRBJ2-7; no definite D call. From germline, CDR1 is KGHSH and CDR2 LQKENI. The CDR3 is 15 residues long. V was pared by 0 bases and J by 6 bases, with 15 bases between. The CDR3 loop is CASSPPAGSGFEQYF. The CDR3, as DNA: TGTGCCAGCTCACCACCGGCCGGGTCCGGATTCGAGCAGTACTTC.

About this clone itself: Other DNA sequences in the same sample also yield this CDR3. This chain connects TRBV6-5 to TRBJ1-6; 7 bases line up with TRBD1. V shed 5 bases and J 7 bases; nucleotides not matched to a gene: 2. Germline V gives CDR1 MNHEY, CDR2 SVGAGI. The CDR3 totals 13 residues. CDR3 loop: CASSQGENSPLHF. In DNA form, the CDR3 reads TGTGCCAGCAGTCAGGGGGAGAATTCACCCCTCCACTTT.

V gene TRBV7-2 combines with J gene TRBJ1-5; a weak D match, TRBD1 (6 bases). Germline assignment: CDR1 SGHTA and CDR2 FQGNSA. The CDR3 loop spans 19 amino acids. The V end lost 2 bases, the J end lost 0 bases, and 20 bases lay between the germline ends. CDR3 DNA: TGTGCCAGCAGCTTATTAGGGCCCCAGGGGAGCTATAGCAATCAGCCCCAGCATTTT. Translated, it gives CASSLLGPQGSYSNQPQHF.

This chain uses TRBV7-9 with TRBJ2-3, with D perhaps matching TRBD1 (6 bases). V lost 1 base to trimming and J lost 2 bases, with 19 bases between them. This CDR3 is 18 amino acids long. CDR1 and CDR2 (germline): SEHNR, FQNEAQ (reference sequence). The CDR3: CASSLGGRGSGPTDTQYF. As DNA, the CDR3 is TGTGCCAGCAGCTTAGGGGGCAGGGGAAGTGGGCCCACAGATACGCAGTATTTT.

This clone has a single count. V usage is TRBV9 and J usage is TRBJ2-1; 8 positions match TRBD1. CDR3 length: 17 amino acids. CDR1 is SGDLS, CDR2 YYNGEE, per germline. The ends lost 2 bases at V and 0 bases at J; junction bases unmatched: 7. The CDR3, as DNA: TGTGCCAGCAGCGTTACAGGGGGGACAAGCTCCTACAATGAGCAGTTCTTC. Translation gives CASSVTGGTSSYNEQFF.